Shown below are 15 T cell receptor beta chains from a single sample sequenced in a study of T cells in women clearing cervical HPV infection. Profiled with immunoSEQ multiplex PCR; TCRdb holds only in-frame clones, not every one. Its clone listing holds some 46,000 clones. Material: blood buffy coat. All receptors come from a woman aged 18 to 69 with a cervical HPV16 infection that either progressed to CIN3+ or cleared (not recorded which).

As regards this clone: Coverage ceases 3 residues before the CDR3 finishes, and the germline J gene fills in the end. The chain links TRBV10-3 to TRBJ2-3, with a possible D match to TRBD2 (5 bases). Germline V gene sequence: CDR1 ENHRY, CDR2 SYGVKD. CDR3 length equals 15 residues. V was clipped by 1 base and J by 0 bases, with 8 bases between them. CDR3 region: CAISELASSTDTQYF. CDR3 bases read: TGTGCCATCAGTGAGTTAGCGTCTAGCACAGATACG.

With regard to this clone: The read halts 3 residues ahead of the CDR3 end, with the missing end drawn from the germline J gene. The chain combines TRBV20-1 with TRBJ2-1, with D uncertain. V gave up 3 bases and J gave up 7 bases, with 13 bases separating them. From germline, CDR1 is DFQATT and CDR2 SNEGSKA (reference sequence). The CDR3 loop spans 13 amino acids. CDR3: CSASRLEPNEQFF. The covered CDR3 bases are TGCAGTGCTAGTAGACTTGAGCCGAATGAG.

With regard to this clone: The read halts 3 residues ahead of the CDR3 end, with the missing end drawn from the germline J gene. V is TRBV30 and J is TRBJ1-2; 8 nucleotides line up with TRBD1. CDR1 GTSNPN and CDR2 SVGIG come from the germline V gene (reference sequence). The CDR3 is 13 residues long. V trimming: 7 bases; J trimming: 3 bases; junction bases outside the gene matches: 7. CDR3 in amino acids: CASDYRGDYGYTF. CDR3 DNA, as far as it was read: TGTGCCTCCGATTACAGGGGGGACTATGGC.

On this clone itself: The CDR3 end is not reached by the read, which stops 3 residues before it; the germline J gene fills it in. The rearrangement uses TRBV6-2 or TRBV6-3 and TRBJ1-1; 12 bases map to TRBD1. With V trimmed by 4 bases and J by 0 bases, 6 bases remained unmatched. The germline V gene has CDR1 MNHEY and CDR2 SVGEGT. The CDR3 has 17 amino acids. The sequenced part of the CDR3 DNA is TGTGCCAGCAGTTGGGACAGGGGGCGAAGCTTGAACACTGAA. Protein product: CASSWDRGRSLNTE. The entire CDR3 protein is CASSWDRGRSLNTEAFF.

Comment on this clone: The observed sequence ends 3 residues before the CDR3 terminus, with the missing tail filled in from the germline J gene. The genes are TRBV7-2 and TRBJ1-3; 7 nucleotides match TRBD1. This CDR3 comprises 14 residues. Germline CDR1 is SGHTA and CDR2 is FQGNSA. V shed 6 bases, J shed 4 bases, and the junction held 6 bases outside the gene matches. This chain's CDR3 is CASRLGQQGNTIYF. CDR3 bases read: TGTGCCAGCAGGTTGGGACAGCAAGGAAACACC.

On this clone itself: The sequence runs out 3 residues before the end of the CDR3; the remainder is reconstructed from the germline J gene. The J gene is TRBJ1-2, the V gene TRBV18, with 9 nucleotides matching TRBD1. The length of the CDR3 is 14 residues. Per the germline V gene, CDR1 is KGHSH and CDR2 is LQKENI. CDR3 DNA, as far as it was read: TGTGCCAGCTCACCTGGGACAGGGATCCACGAC. Amino acid sequence: CASSPGTGIHD. The CDR3 reads in full as CASSPGTGIHDYTF.

About this clone: The sequence runs out 3 residues before the end of the CDR3; the remainder is reconstructed from the germline J gene. The chain employs TRBV5-1 and TRBJ2-7, with D unclear. Trimming removed 0 bases at V and 1 base at J, with 5 bases between. CDR1 and CDR2 from the germline V gene are SGHRS and YFSETQ. CDR3 length equals 13 residues. Partial CDR3 DNA: TGCGCCAGCAGCTTGGACATGTCCTACGAG. Protein product: CASSLDMSYE. The whole CDR3 sequence reads CASSLDMSYEQYF.

As for this clone: Other DNA sequences in the same sample also yield this CDR3. CDR3 bases read: TGCAGCGTCGGGGGAACAGGGGCCCACGAG. Translation gives CSVGGTGAHE. The full CDR3 is CSVGGTGAHEQYF. The chain combines TRBV29-1 with TRBJ2-7, with a weak D call TRBD1 (7 bases). Read data end 3 residues before the CDR3 end; the end is taken from the germline J gene. V was shortened by 6 bases and J by 5 bases, with 17 bases between the two germline ends. The CDR3 is 13 residues long. CDR1 is SQVTM and CDR2 is ANQGSEA in the germline V gene.

In the case of this clone: The DNA ends 3 residues before the CDR3 does, and the rest of the CDR3 is filled in from the germline J gene. Other DNA sequences in this sample translate to the same CDR3. J is TRBJ2-1 and V is TRBV18; D might be TRBD2 (6 bases). CDR3 length: 17 residues. Germline V lookup: CDR1 KGHSH, CDR2 LQKENI. The V gene lost 6 bases and the J gene lost 4 bases, with 22 bases spanning the gap. CDR3 DNA, as far as it was read: TGTGCCAGCTCCCCCCCCCGAGGACTCGCGGGATACAATGAG. It translates to CASSPPRGLAGYNE. The entire CDR3 reads CASSPPRGLAGYNEQFF.

To note about this clone: The read falls 3 residues short of the CDR3 end, and the missing part is taken from the germline J gene. The V and J genes are TRBV5-1 and TRBJ2-7; a possible D gene is TRBD2 (5 bases). Per germline, CDR1 SGHRS and CDR2 YFSETQ. Trimming cost V 5 bases and J 4 bases, with 16 bases left between them. The CDR3 spans 14 residues. CDR3 bases read: TGCGCCAGCAGGAGGGCCGCAGCAGCTTACGAG. Translated: CASRRAAAAYE. The whole CDR3 protein is CASRRAAAAYEQYF.

In regard to this clone: Read coverage stops 3 residues before the CDR3 terminus; the germline J gene supplies the remainder. J is TRBJ1-2 and V is TRBV19; TRBD1 agrees at 10 bases. V shed 10 bases and J 2 bases; nucleotides not matched to a gene: 13. This CDR3 region has 16 residues. Germline CDR1 reads LNHDA; CDR2 reads SQIVND (reference sequence). The CDR3 DNA, read in part, is TGTGCCAACATCCAGGGGACAGGGGTGTTAAACTATGGC. Protein sequence: CANIQGTGVLNYG. The whole CDR3 protein reads CANIQGTGVLNYGYTF.

Turning to this clone: The missing CDR3 end, 3 residues past where the read stops, is filled in from the germline J gene. This chain joins TRBV20-1 and TRBJ2-7; possible D gene TRBD1, 6 bases. This CDR3 comprises 14 residues. Germline values: CDR1 DFQATT, CDR2 SNEGSKA (reference sequence). The V gene lost 2 bases and the J gene lost 6 bases, with 17 bases spanning the gap. CDR3 sequence reads: CSARTQGRGGEQYF. CDR3 DNA, as far as it was read: TGCAGTGCTAGAACCCAGGGCAGGGGCGGCGAG.

A remark on this clone: The CDR3 goes on 3 residues after the read ends, and that part is filled in from the germline J gene. This chain uses TRBV29-1 with TRBJ2-3, with a tentative D call TRBD1 (6 bases). CDR1 and CDR2 (germline): SQVTM, ANQGSEA. The CDR3 is 13 residues long. The covered CDR3 bases are TGCAGCGTTGAAGGGGGACATGTGGAGACG. Translating it yields CSVEGGHVET. In full, the CDR3 reads CSVEGGHVETQYF.

As to this clone: Read data end 3 residues before the CDR3 end; the end is taken from the germline J gene. The V gene is TRBV19, the J gene TRBJ2-2; 7 bases map to TRBD1. V gave up 2 bases and J gave up 6 bases; unmatched junction bases: 6. This CDR3 region has 15 residues. Germline CDR1 and CDR2: LNHDA and SQIVND (reference sequence). The part of the CDR3 DNA that was read is TGTGCCAGTAGTATACTTATAACAGGGGCCGGGGAG. It is translated as CASSILITGAGE. The CDR3 as a whole reads CASSILITGAGELFF.

Regarding this clone: Sequencing ends 3 residues short of the CDR3 end; the germline J gene provides the rest. The rearrangement joins TRBV30 to TRBJ2-2; perhaps TRBD1 as D (5 bases). Trimming left V 0 bases short and J 7 bases short, with 12 bases between. CDR1 is GTSNPN, CDR2 SVGIG, per germline (reference sequence). CDR3 length: 14 amino acids. The CDR3 spells CAWSVGPQGGELFF. The DNA read from the CDR3 is TGTGCCTGGAGTGTAGGGCCCCAGGGCGGGGAG.